A single sample gave rise to the 9 T cell receptor beta chains below, sequenced in a study of control samples from healthy donors and cancer patients. Sequencing used immunoSEQ multiplex PCR; TCRdb keeps in-frame clones, though not all of them. This sample has some 140,000 clones, with roughly 94% found just once. The sequenced sample was PBMCs. The receptors shown here come from a man between 60 and 75 years old with colorectal cancer.

V gene TRBV5-4 combines with J gene TRBJ2-4; TRBD1 aligns across 7 bases. The germline CDR1 and CDR2 sequences are SGHNT and YYREEE (reference sequence). Trimming took 4 bases from V and 5 from J; bases not matched to a gene: 9. The CDR3 covers 15 residues. CDR3 in DNA: TGTGCCAGCAGCGAAACAGGGGTTTCTCAAAACATTCAGTACTTC. It yields the protein CASSETGVSQNIQYF.

This sequence joins TRBV27 and TRBJ1-1, with no clear D. This CDR3 spans 14 amino acids. V was trimmed by 2 bases and J by 1 base, leaving 8 bases between them. The germline V gene encodes CDR1 MNHEY and CDR2 SMNVEV (reference sequence). CDR3 DNA sequence: TGTGCCAGCAGTTTAGGGGTTAGGAACACTGAAGCTTTCTTT. As protein: CASSLGVRNTEAFF.

The rearrangement uses TRBV11-3 and TRBJ2-3; 8 bases fit TRBD2. This CDR3 has 15 amino acids. V lost 5 bases and J lost 4; bases outside the gene matches: 8. CDR1 and CDR2 (germline): SGHNT, YENEEA. The CDR3 DNA follows: TGTGCCAGCAGCCCGACCCGGGGGGGCCCAGATACGCAGTATTTT. It translates to CASSPTRGGPDTQYF. The complete variable domain, with remaining parts taken from reference TRBV11-3 and TRBJ2-3, reads EAGVVQSPRYKIIEKKQPVAFWCNPISGHNTLYWYLQNLGQGPELLIRYENEEAVDDSQLPKDRFSAERLKGVDSTLKIQPAELGDSAVYLCASSPTRGGPDTQYFGPGTRLTVL.

This clone was detected only once. The CDR3 loop is CAIRRTGEDTEAFF. The CDR3 DNA is TGTGCCATCAGGCGGACAGGGGAGGACACTGAAGCTTTCTTT. The rearrangement uses TRBV10-3 and TRBJ1-1; 9 bases align to TRBD1. The CDR3 extends over 14 amino acids. The germline gives CDR1 ENHRY, CDR2 SYGVKD. Germline trimming cut 6 bases from V and 3 bases from J; bases unmatched to any gene: 5.

The chain links TRBV18 to TRBJ2-2; D possibly corresponds to TRBD1 (5 bases). The V end lost 3 bases, the J end lost 2 bases, and 7 bases lay between the germline ends. The CDR3 length is 14 residues. Germline CDR1 is KGHSH and CDR2 is LQKENI. This CDR3 is CASSPTENTGELFF. For the CDR3, the DNA is TGTGCCAGCTCACCGACAGAAAACACCGGGGAGCTGTTTTTT.

This chain links TRBV27 with TRBJ2-5; a possible D gene is TRBD1 (6 bases). The CDR3 covers 14 residues. CDR1 MNHEY and CDR2 SMNVEV come from the germline V gene (reference sequence). V was trimmed by 3 bases and J by 6 bases, leaving 14 bases between them. The CDR3 reads CASSLSRGVQTQYF. Here the CDR3 DNA reads TGTGCCAGCAGTTTGAGCAGGGGCGTTCAGACCCAGTACTTC.

V and J are TRBV5-1 and TRBJ1-1, with a weak D call TRBD1 (6 bases). The CDR3 runs 14 residues. Germline assignment: CDR1 SGHRS and CDR2 YFSETQ. Trimming took off 5 bases at V and 5 bases at J, with 16 bases between the two ends. CDR3 sequence (DNA): TGCGCCAGCAGTTGGCAGGGGAAGGGGACTGAAGCTTTCTTT. Protein sequence: CASSWQGKGTEAFF.

This clone has just one count. The V and J genes are TRBV7-2 and TRBJ1-1; D remains ambiguous. Germline V gene data show CDR1 as SGHTA and CDR2 as FQGNSA. CDR3 length equals 14 residues. V was trimmed by 1 base and J by 0 bases, leaving 6 bases between them. The CDR3 DNA is TGTGCCAGCAGCTTAGGGGGTGTGAACACTGAAGCTTTCTTT. This codes for CASSLGGVNTEAFF.

The chain links TRBV18 to TRBJ1-2, with TRBD1 identical over 9 bases. This CDR3 is built from 16 residues. Germline lookup yields CDR1 KGHSH and CDR2 LQKENI. The V segment lost 0 bases and the J segment 2 bases; nucleotides outside the gene matches: 4. This CDR3 reads CASSPPGTGLNYGYTF. CDR3 sequence (DNA): TGTGCCAGCTCACCACCAGGGACAGGGTTAAACTATGGCTACACCTTC.